This T cell receptor (beta chain) comes out of a study of cytomegalovirus exposure and HLA in healthy donors. General study findings and limits: A classifier reportedly called cytomegalovirus status with high sensitivity and specificity. About 87% or about 30% of the time was how often most TCR beta V segments were productive, according to an earlier analysis.

Of note for this clone: What it binds is not known.

Donors sampled were nominally healthy, though unrecorded immune exposures were likely. 60 Vbeta and 13 Jbeta primers were used in PCR. The table came from immunoSEQ multiplex PCR; TCRdb's copy has only in-frame clones and leaves some out. The sample lists roughly 99,000 clones; 65% to 85% were seen once. The junction had 2 bases not matched to a gene; V was cut back by 8 bases and J by 3 bases. There are 14 residues in the CDR3. The germline V gene encodes CDR1 MNHNY and CDR2 SVGAGI (reference sequence). The sample consisted of PBMCs. The chain couples TRBV6-6 to TRBJ2-2, with 11 bases lining up with TRBD1. The source is a man aged 18 to 30 in good health and CMV-seronegative. The CDR3 reads CASRGQGDTGELFF. In nucleotides, the CDR3 is TGTGCCAGCCGGGGACAGGGGGACACCGGGGAGCTGTTTTTT.